Listed below are T cell receptor beta chains from one sample, sequenced in a study of OX40 agonist ivuxolimab in advanced cancers. Profiling relied on immunoSEQ multiplex PCR, and the TCRdb table lists in-frame clones only, not all of them. The table includes 35,000 or so clones, about 84% detected once. Sample: CD4+ or CD8+ T cells sorted from blood, taken in a trial of the OX40 agonist ivuxolimab. The receptor source for this set is an adult with an advanced solid tumor such as melanoma, head and neck, liver or kidney cancer. The CDR3 runs from the conserved cysteine through the conserved F or W.

TRBV28 CASSLGSGGTYNEQFF
TRBV7-5 CARSLGVRGRTDTQYF
TRBV28 CASSFSGPGDEQYF
TRBV27 CASSTRRATDTQYF
TRBV9 CASSVRGPEAFF
TRBV11-2 CASSRPPGYEQYF
TRBV28 CASSLGDSSYNEQFF
TRBV5-1 CASSLADGNYGYTF
TRBV19 CASSIGGTGHTF
TRBV28 CASSLGLGFTEAFF
TRBV11-2 CASSFWFAVPGGGYGYTF
TRBV28 CASSLHGGSQAFF
TRBV6-1 CASSEAPPEQYF
TRBV7-6 CASSLMLAGQGAFGYTF
TRBV6-1 CASSERTGKNTGELFF
TRBV10-2 CASSENWGGQETQYF
TRBV19 CASSQSAWAPEETQYF
TRBV9 CASSAGLEKETQYF
TRBV27 CASTPVGPPETQYF
TRBV19 CASSIRWDQPQHF
TRBV18 CASSRTTGELFF
TRBV15 CATSPLGDTQYF
TRBV19 CASSTTGDIETQYF
TRBV28 CASRTRTGDLRREQFF
TRBV5-1 CASSLVSVRTDTQYF
TRBV11-2 CASSPTSGHPANEQFF
TRBV29-1 CSSAPRAGGYNEQFF
TRBV19 CASSMSGSGANVLTF
TRBV28 CASSFGLDYNEQFF
TRBV4-2 CASSQGLAGAGELFF
TRBV6-6 CASSYSMASHEQYF
TRBV11-2 CASSAGTSGEQFF
TRBV9 CASSVDGGPYEQYF
TRBV7-2 CASSLRAGDSPLHF
TRBV29-1 CSVEEPGLAGGPPLLNEQFF
TRBV4-2 CASSQDGVASGANVLTF
TRBV5-1 CASSFYPTGTSGRLQETQYF
TRBV28 CASSDNRDGFLSSYNEQFF
TRBV11-2 CASSLASGTYSGANVLTF